This T cell receptor beta chain was identified in a study of Graves' ophthalmopathy and Graves' hyperthyroidism. Clinicians made diagnoses from clinical symptoms, serum thyroxine, TRAb, thyroid ultrasound and orbital computed tomography. Amplification of TCR beta CDR3 regions used RNA transcripts. Investigators did first-round RT-PCR with HTBI primers, then second-round multiplex PCR. TCRdb passed the multiplex PCR reads through MiXCR, listing each CDR3 protein once. Here the sample spans over a million distinct CDR3 sequences, 35% to 40% being singletons. Germline V gene lookup returns CDR1 SNHLY and CDR2 FYNNEI. CDR3 length equals 14 residues. The germline V and J ends were trimmed by 0 bases and 5 bases, with 7 bases remaining between them.

This receptor was obtained from an adult man with Graves' hyperthyroidism. The chain has TRBV2 and TRBJ2-2, with D uncertain. The sequenced sample consisted of peripheral blood or thyroid tissue (not recorded which). In nucleotides, the CDR3 is TGTGCCAGCAGTGAAGCGTTACCAACCGGGGAGCTGTTTTTT. It codes for CASSEALPTGELFF.